This T cell receptor (beta chain) was identified in a study of T-cell reconstitution after alpha-beta-depleted transplantation in children. Unique molecular identifiers were used to barcode this TCRbeta library. TCRdb reanalysed the PCR reads using MiXCR and keeps one entry per CDR3 protein. The data show more than 250,000 distinct CDR3 sequences, 9.5% to 10% seen once. The CDR3 contains 14 residues. The germline CDR1 and CDR2 sequences are LNHDA and SQIVND (reference sequence). V dropped 1 base and J dropped 5 bases, with 10 bases sitting between them. This chain connects TRBV19 to TRBJ2-3; no firm D call. This clonotype was sampled from a human donor who donated a stem cell graft to a child with SCID. The specimen was PBMCs from the stem cell graft donor, collected from the stem cell graft. CDR3 nucleotides: TGTGCCAGTAGTATAGTTGGCAGCGAAGATACGCAGTATTTT. Amino acids: CASSIVGSEDTQYF.